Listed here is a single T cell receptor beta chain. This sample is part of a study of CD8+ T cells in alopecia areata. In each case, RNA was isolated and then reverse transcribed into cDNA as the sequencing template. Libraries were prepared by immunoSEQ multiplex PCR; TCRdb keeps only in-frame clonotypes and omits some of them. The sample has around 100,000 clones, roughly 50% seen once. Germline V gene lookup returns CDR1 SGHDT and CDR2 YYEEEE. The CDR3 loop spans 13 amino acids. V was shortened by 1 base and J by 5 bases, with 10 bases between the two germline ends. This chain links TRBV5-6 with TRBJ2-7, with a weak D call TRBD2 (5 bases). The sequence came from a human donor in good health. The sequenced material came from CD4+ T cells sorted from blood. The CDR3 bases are TGTGCCAGCAGCTTGCGGGGTAGTGACGAGCAGTACTTC. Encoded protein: CASSLRGSDEQYF.